Below, 31 T cell receptor beta chains from the same sample are listed, as sequenced in a study of control samples from healthy donors and cancer patients. TCRdb's table, derived via immunoSEQ multiplex PCR, lists solely in-frame clones and lacks some. This sample yields about 82,000 clones, of which roughly 93% are seen a single time; around 5% belongs to the top ten. Material: blood. These receptor sequences come from a woman between 18 and 29 years old in good health.

The chain is built from TRBV4-1 and TRBJ1-5, with TRBD1 identical over 8 bases. Germline trimming cut 0 bases from V and 1 base from J; bases unmatched to any gene: 8. The CDR3 covers 18 residues. The germline gives CDR1 MGHRA, CDR2 YSYEKL. The CDR3 bases are TGCGCCAGCAGCCAAGAATTAGCGGACAGGGTGAGCAATCAGCCCCAGCATTTT. Its translation: CASSQELADRVSNQPQHF.

The genes are TRBV28 and TRBJ2-1; unclear D gene. Trimming took off 3 bases at V and 10 bases at J, with 10 bases between the two ends. Germline V gives CDR1 MDHEN, CDR2 SYDVKM. The CDR3 consists of 12 residues. CDR3 nucleotides: TGTGCCAGCAGTTTCGTCGTTCGGGAGCAGTTCTTC. This gives the protein CASSFVVREQFF.

The J gene is TRBJ1-2, the V gene TRBV2; no firm D call. The CDR3 is 15 amino acids. Trimming pared 4 bases from V and 1 base from J, leaving 13 bases between. Germline V gives CDR1 SNHLY, CDR2 FYNNEI. This CDR3 reads CASSVRQLINYGYTF. CDR3 bases: TGTGCCAGCAGTGTTAGGCAGCTGATTAACTATGGCTACACCTTC.

The chain has TRBV4-1 and TRBJ1-2, with TRBD1 matching 8 bases. Germline values: CDR1 MGHRA, CDR2 YSYEKL. This CDR3 comprises 14 residues. V dropped 3 bases and J dropped 3; count of bases not matched to a gene: 3. The CDR3, as DNA: TGCGCCAGCAGCCACCCGACAGGGGACTATGGCTACACCTTC. Protein: CASSHPTGDYGYTF.

This sequence joins TRBV15 and TRBJ1-1; TRBD1 might be the D (5 bases). The CDR3 is 14 residues long. The germline CDR1 and CDR2 sequences are LNHNV and YYDKDF (reference sequence). Deletions cut 3 bases from V and 0 bases from J, with 8 bases between. The CDR3 here is CATSSGGLNTEAFF. The DNA of the CDR3 is TGTGCCACCAGCAGCGGGGGACTGAACACTGAAGCTTTCTTT.

V is TRBV28 and J is TRBJ1-5, with unresolved D. Trimming took off 6 bases at V and 6 bases at J, with 15 bases between the two ends. Per germline, CDR1 MDHEN and CDR2 SYDVKM. The CDR3 spans 14 residues. The CDR3 loop is CASSQERFTQPQHF. CDR3 bases: TGTGCCAGCAGCCAGGAGCGGTTCACTCAGCCCCAGCATTTT.

The chain uses TRBV19 and TRBJ1-1; a weak D match, TRBD1 (6 bases). V was trimmed by 5 bases and J by 0 bases, leaving 10 bases between them. There are 14 residues in the CDR3. Germline CDR1 and CDR2: LNHDA and SQIVND (reference sequence). The CDR3 reads CASSLQGMNTEAFF. In DNA form, the CDR3 reads TGTGCCAGTAGTTTACAGGGTATGAACACTGAAGCTTTCTTT.

The chain is built from TRBV24-1 and TRBJ2-2; TRBD2 matches 15 bases. Per germline, CDR1 KGHDR and CDR2 SFDVKD. This CDR3 contains 21 residues. The V and J ends lost 3 bases and 8 bases, in that order; junction bases with no gene match: 18. CDR3 protein: CATSDPGTSGGPAGGPGELFF. The CDR3 bases are TGTGCCACCAGTGATCCTGGGACTAGCGGGGGGCCCGCAGGGGGACCTGGGGAGCTGTTTTTT.

The chain employs TRBV19 and TRBJ1-5, with 9 bases that match TRBD1. Looked up from germline, CDR1 is LNHDA and CDR2 is SQIVND (reference sequence). V was clipped by 4 bases and J by 4 bases; unmatched bases: 2. This CDR3 comprises 14 residues. Here the CDR3 DNA reads TGTGCCAGTAGTACAGGACAGGGGAATCAGCCCCAGCATTTT. This codes for CASSTGQGNQPQHF.

The chain employs TRBV5-1 and TRBJ1-6; unclear D gene. Between the trimmed V and J ends, which lost 0 bases and 7 bases, there was a span of 11 bases. The CDR3 length is 15 residues. Germline values: CDR1 SGHRS, CDR2 YFSETQ. CDR3 loop: CASSLGWVGNSPLHF. The CDR3 DNA sequence: TGCGCCAGCAGCTTGGGCTGGGTAGGGAATTCACCCCTCCACTTT.

The rearrangement joins TRBV11-2 to TRBJ1-1; no clear D gene. Looked up from germline, CDR1 is SGHAT and CDR2 is FQNNGV. The germline V and J ends were trimmed by 0 bases and 8 bases, with 7 bases remaining between them. The CDR3 length is 12 residues. The CDR3 spells CASSLDLTEAFF. In DNA form, the CDR3 reads TGTGCCAGCAGCTTAGATCTAACCGAAGCTTTCTTT.

This clone was counted once. The V call is TRBV27, the J call TRBJ2-7; perhaps TRBD2 as D (5 bases). Germline CDR1 MNHEY, CDR2 SMNVEV (reference sequence). This CDR3 is built from 14 residues. Trimming removed 4 bases at V and 1 base at J, with 11 bases between. The CDR3 is CASSYVRGSYEQYF. The CDR3 DNA is TGTGCCAGCAGTTATGTTCGGGGATCCTACGAGCAGTACTTC.

The V call is TRBV5-1, the J call TRBJ2-1, with 12 nucleotides matching TRBD2. The CDR3 sequence is 19 residues long. V gave up 0 bases and J gave up 7 bases; unmatched junction bases: 14. Germline CDR1 is SGHRS and CDR2 is YFSETQ. CDR3 amino acids: CASSLVASGGALGQNEQFF. CDR3 bases: TGCGCCAGCAGCTTGGTGGCTAGCGGGGGGGCCTTGGGGCAAAATGAGCAGTTCTTC.

The V call is TRBV29-1, the J call TRBJ2-7, with D possibly matching TRBD1 (5 bases). Trimming stripped 6 bases from V and 3 bases from J, with 9 bases between. The CDR3 covers 11 residues. The germline CDR1 and CDR2 sequences are SQVTM and ANQGSEA. The CDR3 loop is CSVHDSYEQYF. CDR3 nucleotides: TGCAGCGTGCACGACAGCTACGAGCAGTACTTC.

The V and J genes are TRBV5-1 and TRBJ1-2; TRBD1 might be the D (6 bases). This CDR3 region has 18 residues. Germline CDR1 SGHRS, CDR2 YFSETQ. Trimming took off 3 bases at V and 4 bases at J, with 25 bases between the two ends. CDR3 in DNA: TGCGCCAGCAGCTCCCCAAAACAGGGAGTAGTGGGTGGCTATGGCTACACCTTC. Its protein is CASSSPKQGVVGGYGYTF.

The CDR3 reads CASRWTGGTEAFF. For the CDR3, the DNA is TGTGCCAGCAGGTGGACAGGGGGTACTGAAGCTTTCTTT. The chain carries TRBV13 and TRBJ1-1, with 10 bases lining up with TRBD1. CDR1 PRHDT and CDR2 FYEKMQ come from the germline V gene (reference sequence). The CDR3 has 13 residues. V gave up 6 bases and J gave up 5 bases; unmatched junction bases: 3.

This clone was counted a single time. The chain joins TRBV29-1 to TRBJ1-1, with D maybe TRBD1 (6 bases). Germline V CDR1 and CDR2: SQVTM, ANQGSEA. This CDR3 has 15 amino acids. V gave up 4 bases and J gave up 0 bases, with 15 bases separating them. This CDR3 is CSVGPLTGLNTEAFF. CDR3 bases: TGCAGCGTTGGTCCGTTAACAGGGTTGAACACTGAAGCTTTCTTT.

This chain uses TRBV3-1 (or the pseudogene TRBV3-2) with TRBJ1-2; no clear D gene. Trimming cost V 3 bases and J 8 bases, with 10 bases left between them. The CDR3 spans 12 residues. Germline lookup yields CDR1 LGHDT and CDR2 YNNKEL (reference sequence). The chain's CDR3 is CASSQFGWGYTF. For the CDR3, the DNA is TGTGCCAGCAGCCAGTTCGGGTGGGGCTACACCTTC.

This chain connects TRBV28 to TRBJ2-7, with unresolved D. The CDR3 contains 11 residues. Trimming took off 6 bases at V and 3 bases at J, with 6 bases between the two ends. In germline, CDR1 is MDHEN, CDR2 SYDVKM. The CDR3 bases are TGTGCCAGCAGGATCAACTACGAGCAGTACTTC. Its protein product is CASRINYEQYF.

The chain couples TRBV5-1 to TRBJ2-7; unclear D gene. V lost 1 base and J lost 6, with 5 bases in between. The CDR3 sequence is 11 residues long. Germline V gene lookup returns CDR1 SGHRS and CDR2 YFSETQ. The CDR3 reads CASSLRSEQYF. The CDR3 nucleotides read TGCGCCAGCAGCTTGAGGTCCGAGCAGTACTTC.

CDR3 sequence: CASSAGAGHSTDTQYF. The CDR3 coding sequence is TGTGCCAGCAGCGCCGGTGCGGGACATTCCACAGATACGCAGTATTTT. This rearrangement joins TRBV11-3 to TRBJ2-3; D could derive from TRBD1 or TRBD2 (6 bases each). Germline V CDR1 and CDR2: SGHNT, YENEEA. V was shortened by 5 bases and J by 2 bases, with 17 bases between the two germline ends. This CDR3 is built from 16 residues.

The chain recombines TRBV27 with TRBJ2-3; the match to TRBD1 covers 9 bases. CDR1 is MNHEY and CDR2 is SMNVEV in the germline V gene (reference sequence). The V segment lost 2 bases and the J segment 6 bases; nucleotides outside the gene matches: 6. The CDR3 sequence is 15 residues long. The DNA of the CDR3 is TGTGCCAGCAGTTTACAAGACAGGGGGAGGGATACGCAGTATTTT. It encodes CASSLQDRGRDTQYF.

The chain employs TRBV11-2 and TRBJ2-5; the D is unclear. CDR3 length: 14 amino acids. CDR1 and CDR2 (germline): SGHAT, FQNNGV. V lost 4 bases and J 8 bases, leaving 17 bases between the germline ends. CDR3 nucleotides: TGTGCCAGCAGCTCGCCGTTGGTACCCGAAACCCAGTACTTC. Its protein product is CASSSPLVPETQYF.

The genes are TRBV28 and TRBJ2-7; unclear D gene. CDR1 MDHEN and CDR2 SYDVKM come from the germline V gene. CDR3 size: 12 residues. Trimming took 8 bases from V and 6 from J, leaving 14 bases between them. CDR3 region: CASGVASLEQYF. In nucleotides, the CDR3 is TGTGCCAGCGGGGTCGCCTCCCTCGAGCAGTACTTC.

The CDR3 protein is CASSSSDRGNLATNEKLFF. For the CDR3, the DNA is TGTGCCAGCAGTTCATCGGACAGGGGAAATCTTGCAACTAATGAAAAACTGTTTTTT. V gene TRBV28 combines with J gene TRBJ1-4; TRBD1 aligns across 9 bases. V shed 4 bases and J 0 bases; nucleotides not matched to a gene: 12. CDR1 is MDHEN, CDR2 SYDVKM, per germline. This CDR3 has 19 amino acids.

This chain uses TRBV28 with TRBJ1-2; D remains ambiguous. The germline V gene has CDR1 MDHEN and CDR2 SYDVKM. The CDR3 length is 11 residues. Deletions cut 5 bases from V and 2 bases from J, with 3 bases between. The CDR3 sequence: CASSGNYGYTF. The CDR3 coding sequence is TGTGCCAGCAGTGGGAACTATGGCTACACCTTC.

V and J are TRBV11-2 and TRBJ1-5, with D possibly matching TRBD1 (6 bases). Trimming shortened V by 1 base and J by 6 bases, and 13 bases separated the two germline ends. Germline CDR1 and CDR2: SGHAT and FQNNGV. The length of the CDR3 is 15 residues. Written as DNA, the CDR3 is TGTGCCAGCAGCTTAGGGGGGACAACTACTCAGCCCCAGCATTTT. This gives the protein CASSLGGTTTQPQHF.

The chain carries TRBV28 and TRBJ1-4; 9 bases align to TRBD1. Germline CDR1 MDHEN, CDR2 SYDVKM. The ends lost 5 bases at V and 7 bases at J; junction bases unmatched: 11. This CDR3 is 16 amino acids long. CDR3 amino acids: CASSPLLQGASEKLFF. DNA of the CDR3: TGTGCCAGCAGTCCACTCCTACAGGGGGCAAGTGAAAAACTGTTTTTT.

The J gene is TRBJ2-1, the V gene TRBV9; the D is unclear. V was trimmed by 0 bases and J by 5 bases, leaving 9 bases between them. Germline assignment: CDR1 SGDLS and CDR2 YYNGEE. The CDR3 has 14 amino acids. DNA of the CDR3: TGTGCCAGCAGCGTAGGTGGTAGCAACAATGAGCAGTTCTTC. Its protein product is CASSVGGSNNEQFF.

The rearrangement joins TRBV6-4 to TRBJ2-1; 7 bases map to TRBD2. Germline lookup yields CDR1 MRHNA and CDR2 SNTAGT. CDR3 size: 15 residues. V shed 6 bases and J 3 bases; nucleotides not matched to a gene: 8. The CDR3 bases are TGTGCCAGCAGCGTAGAAGGCGGGAGCTACAATGAGCAGTTCTTC. Translation gives CASSVEGGSYNEQFF.

This chain connects TRBV7-6 to TRBJ2-1; D is uncertain. The germline CDR1 and CDR2 sequences are SGHVS and FNYEAQ. The V gene lost 1 base and the J gene lost 7 bases, with 17 bases spanning the gap. This CDR3 comprises 16 residues. CDR3 protein: CASSLEHSFIVNEQFF. CDR3 DNA sequence: TGTGCCAGCAGCTTAGAACATAGCTTTATAGTGAATGAGCAGTTCTTC.